Below are 6 T cell receptor beta chains sequenced from a single sample in a study of blood T cell repertoires in COVID-19. Sequencing used immunoSEQ multiplex PCR; TCRdb keeps in-frame clones, though not all of them. The sample holds about 250,000 clones, roughly 90% seen once. The specimen was peripheral blood. Receptor source: a woman aged 30 to 39 with acute or convalescent COVID-19.

The CDR3 DNA reads as TGTGCCTGGATGGATGGGCGCGGCTACACCTTC. Protein: CAWMDGRGYTF. The chain recombines TRBV30 with TRBJ1-2; D is uncertain. The CDR3 is 11 residues long. The V gene lost 4 bases and the J gene lost 8 bases, with 11 bases spanning the gap. Germline V gene data show CDR1 as GTSNPN and CDR2 as SVGIG (reference sequence).

In its sample, this clone was seen many times. The chain links TRBV5-6 to TRBJ1-1; no firm D call. Germline CDR1 is SGHDT and CDR2 is YYEEEE. V shed 1 base and J shed 4 bases, with 5 bases lying between them. The CDR3 sequence is 12 residues long. For the CDR3, the DNA is TGTGCCAGCAGCTTGCCGGGCACTGAAGCTTTCTTT. This codes for CASSLPGTEAFF. The full variable domain, its missing parts supplied by reference TRBV5-6 and TRBJ1-1, is DAGVTQSPTHLIKTRGQQVTLRCSPKSGHDTVSWYQQALGQGPQFIFQYYEEEERQRGNFPDRFSGHQFPNYSSELNVNALLLGDSALYLCASSLPGTEAFFGQGTRLTVV.

V gene TRBV20-1 combines with J gene TRBJ2-1; 8 bases align to TRBD2. Germline CDR1 is DFQATT and CDR2 is SNEGSKA (reference sequence). The CDR3 extends over 13 amino acids. Losses at the gene ends were 3 bases for V and 6 bases for J; bases not matched to a gene: 4. The CDR3 DNA sequence: TGCAGTGCTAGTGGGCTAGCGGGCAATGAGCAGTTCTTC. This codes for CSASGLAGNEQFF.

The J gene is TRBJ2-3, the V gene TRBV19; 7 nucleotides agree with TRBD2. Trimming took 6 bases from V and 6 from J; bases not matched to a gene: 12. Germline V gene lookup returns CDR1 LNHDA and CDR2 SQIVND (reference sequence). The CDR3 totals 15 residues. CDR3 DNA sequence: TGTGCCAGTAGCCCGGGACTACCAGGGCCGGATACGCAGTATTTT. Translated: CASSPGLPGPDTQYF. Full variable domain (missing parts from reference TRBV19 and TRBJ2-3): DGGITQSPKYLFRKEGQNVTLSCEQNLNHDAMYWYRQDPGQGLRLIYYSQIVNDFQKGDIAEGYSVSREKKESFPLTVTSAQKNPTAFYLCASSPGLPGPDTQYFGPGTRLTVL.

V and J are TRBV29-1 and TRBJ1-1; possible D gene TRBD1, 5 bases. V shed 5 bases and J shed 0 bases, with 19 bases lying between them. The CDR3 loop spans 16 amino acids. Per germline, CDR1 SQVTM and CDR2 ANQGSEA. Here the CDR3 DNA reads TGCAGCGTTATGGGGGGAATGATTTGGGTGAACACTGAAGCTTTCTTT. Protein product: CSVMGGMIWVNTEAFF.

This clone was seen only a few times. This sequence joins TRBV18 and TRBJ2-7; D may be TRBD2 (6 bases). This CDR3 contains 16 residues. Between the trimmed V and J ends, which lost 1 base and 3 bases, there was a span of 16 bases. Germline V lookup: CDR1 KGHSH, CDR2 LQKENI. This chain's CDR3 is CASSPRDSGSFYEQYF. For the CDR3, the DNA is TGTGCCAGCTCACCACGGGATAGCGGCTCCTTCTACGAGCAGTACTTC. The whole variable domain, filled in from reference TRBV18 and TRBJ2-7, reads NAGVMQNPRHLVRRRGQEARLRCSPMKGHSHVYWYRQLPEEGLKFMVYLQKENIIDESGMPKERFSAEFPKEGPSILRIQQVVRGDSAAYFCASSPRDSGSFYEQYFGPGTRLTVT.